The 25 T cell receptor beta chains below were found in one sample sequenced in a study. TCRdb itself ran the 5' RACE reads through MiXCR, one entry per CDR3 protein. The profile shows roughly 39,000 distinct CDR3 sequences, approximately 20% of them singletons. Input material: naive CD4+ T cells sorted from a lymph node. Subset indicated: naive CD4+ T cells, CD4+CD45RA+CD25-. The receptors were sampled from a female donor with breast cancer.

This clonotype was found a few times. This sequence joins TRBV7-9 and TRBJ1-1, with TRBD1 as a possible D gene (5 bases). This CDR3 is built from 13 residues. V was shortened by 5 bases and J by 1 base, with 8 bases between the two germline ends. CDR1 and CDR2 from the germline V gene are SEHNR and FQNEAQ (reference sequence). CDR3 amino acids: CASSVTGNTEAFF. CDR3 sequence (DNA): TGTGCCAGCAGCGTCACAGGGAACACTGAAGCTTTCTTT.

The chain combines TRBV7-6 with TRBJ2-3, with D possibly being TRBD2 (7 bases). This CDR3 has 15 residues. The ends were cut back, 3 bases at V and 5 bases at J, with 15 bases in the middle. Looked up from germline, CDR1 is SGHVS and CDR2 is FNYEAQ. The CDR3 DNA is TGTGCCAGCAGCTTGGGGGGCGGGAGTGTAGATACGCAGTATTTT. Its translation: CASSLGGGSVDTQYF.

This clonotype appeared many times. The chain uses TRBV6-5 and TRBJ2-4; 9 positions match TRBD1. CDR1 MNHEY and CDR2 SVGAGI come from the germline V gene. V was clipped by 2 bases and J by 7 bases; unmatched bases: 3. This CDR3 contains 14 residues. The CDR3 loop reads CASSYGGQGNIQYF. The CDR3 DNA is TGTGCCAGCAGTTACGGGGGACAGGGCAACATTCAGTACTTC.

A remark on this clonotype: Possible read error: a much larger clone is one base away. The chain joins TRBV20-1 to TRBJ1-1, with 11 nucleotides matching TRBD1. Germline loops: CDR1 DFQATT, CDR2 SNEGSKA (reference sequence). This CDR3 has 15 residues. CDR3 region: CSARDRDRGYTDAFF. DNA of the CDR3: TGCAGTGCTAGAGATAGGGACAGGGGGTACACTGACGCTTTCTTT.

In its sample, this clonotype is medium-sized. The DNA of the CDR3 is TGTGCCAGCAGTCGGTTGGGGTCCGAGCAGTACTTC. This gives the protein CASSRLGSEQYF. The chain recombines TRBV5-5 with TRBJ2-7; no definite D call. Germline CDR1 SGHKS, CDR2 YYEKEE (reference sequence). V was clipped by 5 bases and J by 6 bases, with 12 bases between them. CDR3 size: 12 residues.

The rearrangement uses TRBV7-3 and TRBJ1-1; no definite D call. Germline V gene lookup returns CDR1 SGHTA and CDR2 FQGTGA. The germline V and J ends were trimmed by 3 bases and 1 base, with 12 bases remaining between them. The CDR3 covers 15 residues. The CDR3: CASSFVPVPNTEAFF. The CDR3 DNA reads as TGTGCCAGCAGCTTCGTCCCGGTCCCGAACACTGAAGCTTTCTTT. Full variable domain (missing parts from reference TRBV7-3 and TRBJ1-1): GAGVSQTPSNKVTEKGKYVELRCDPISGHTALYWYRQSLGQGPEFLIYFQGTGAADDSGLPNDRFFAVRPEGSVSTLKIQRTERGDSAVYLCASSFVPVPNTEAFFGQGTRLTVV.

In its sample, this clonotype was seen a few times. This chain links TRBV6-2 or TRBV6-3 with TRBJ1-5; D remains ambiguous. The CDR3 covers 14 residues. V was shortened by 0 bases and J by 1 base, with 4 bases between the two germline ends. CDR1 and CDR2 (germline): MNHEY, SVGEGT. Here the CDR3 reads CASSYSGSNQPQHF. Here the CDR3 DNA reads TGTGCCAGCAGTTACTCAGGGAGCAATCAGCCCCAGCATTTT.

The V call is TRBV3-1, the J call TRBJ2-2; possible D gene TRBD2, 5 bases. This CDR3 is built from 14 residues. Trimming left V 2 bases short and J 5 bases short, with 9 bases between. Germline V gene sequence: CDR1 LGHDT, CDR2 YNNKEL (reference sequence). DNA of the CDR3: TGTGCCAGCAGCCAAAGGGAGACGACCGGGGAGCTGTTTTTT. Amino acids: CASSQRETTGELFF.

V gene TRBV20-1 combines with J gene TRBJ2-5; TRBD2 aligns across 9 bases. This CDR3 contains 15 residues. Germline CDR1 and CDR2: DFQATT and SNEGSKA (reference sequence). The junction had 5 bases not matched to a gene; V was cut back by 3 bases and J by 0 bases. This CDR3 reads CSARIASGDQETQYF. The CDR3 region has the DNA TGCAGTGCTAGGATCGCTAGCGGGGACCAAGAGACCCAGTACTTC.

CDR3 region: CASSSQGPNSPLHF. The CDR3 DNA sequence: TGTGCCAGCAGCTCACAGGGACCTAATTCACCCCTCCACTTT. The V and J genes are TRBV7-2 and TRBJ1-6; tentative D call: TRBD1 (6 bases). This CDR3 has 14 residues. Trimming stripped 4 bases from V and 6 bases from J, with 10 bases between. Germline CDR1 and CDR2: SGHTA and FQGNSA.

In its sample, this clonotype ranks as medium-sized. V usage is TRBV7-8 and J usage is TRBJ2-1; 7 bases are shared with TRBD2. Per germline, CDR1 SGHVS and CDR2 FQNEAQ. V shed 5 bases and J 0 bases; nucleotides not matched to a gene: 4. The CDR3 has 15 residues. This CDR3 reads CASSISGPSYNEQFF. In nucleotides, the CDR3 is TGTGCCAGCAGCATTAGCGGGCCCTCCTACAATGAGCAGTTCTTC.

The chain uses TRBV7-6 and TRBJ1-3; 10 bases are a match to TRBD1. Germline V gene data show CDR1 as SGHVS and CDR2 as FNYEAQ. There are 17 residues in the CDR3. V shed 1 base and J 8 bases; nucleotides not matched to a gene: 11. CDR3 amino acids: CASSLGLTGQGTDTIYF. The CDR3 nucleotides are TGTGCCAGCAGCTTAGGTCTCACGGGACAGGGGACCGACACCATATATTTT.

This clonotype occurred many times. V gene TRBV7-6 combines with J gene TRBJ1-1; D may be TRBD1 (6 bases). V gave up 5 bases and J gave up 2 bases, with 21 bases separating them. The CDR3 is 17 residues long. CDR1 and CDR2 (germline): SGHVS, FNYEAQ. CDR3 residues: CASSTNLRLGGNTEAFF. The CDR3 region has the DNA TGTGCCAGCAGCACCAACCTGCGACTGGGGGGCAACACTGAAGCTTTCTTT. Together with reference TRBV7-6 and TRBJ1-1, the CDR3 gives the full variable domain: GAGVSQSPRYKVTKRGQDVALRCDPISGHVSLYWYRQALGQGPEFLTYFNYEAQQDKSGLPNDRFSAERPEGSISTLTIQRTEQRDSAMYRCASSTNLRLGGNTEAFFGQGTRLTVV.

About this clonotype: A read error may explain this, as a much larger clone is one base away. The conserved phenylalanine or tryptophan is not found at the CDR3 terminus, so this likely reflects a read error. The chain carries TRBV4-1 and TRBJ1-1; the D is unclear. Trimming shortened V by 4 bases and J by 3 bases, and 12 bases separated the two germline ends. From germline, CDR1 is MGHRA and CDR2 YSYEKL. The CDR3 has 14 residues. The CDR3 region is CASSPRWRDTEAFL. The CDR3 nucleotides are TGCGCCAGCAGCCCTAGATGGAGAGACACTGAAGCTTTCTTG.

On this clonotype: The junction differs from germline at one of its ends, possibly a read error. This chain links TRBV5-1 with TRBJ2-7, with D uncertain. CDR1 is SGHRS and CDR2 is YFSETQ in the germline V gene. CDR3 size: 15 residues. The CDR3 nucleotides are TGCGCCAGCAGCTTAGGGTCCGGACGGACCTACGAGCAGCACTTC. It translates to CASSLGSGRTYEQHF.

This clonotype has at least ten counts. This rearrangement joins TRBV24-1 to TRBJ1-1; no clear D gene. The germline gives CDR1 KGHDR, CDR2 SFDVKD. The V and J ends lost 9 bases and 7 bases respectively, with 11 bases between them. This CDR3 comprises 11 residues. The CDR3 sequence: CATVSGDEAFF. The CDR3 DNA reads TGTGCCACCGTAAGCGGGGATGAAGCTTTCTTT.

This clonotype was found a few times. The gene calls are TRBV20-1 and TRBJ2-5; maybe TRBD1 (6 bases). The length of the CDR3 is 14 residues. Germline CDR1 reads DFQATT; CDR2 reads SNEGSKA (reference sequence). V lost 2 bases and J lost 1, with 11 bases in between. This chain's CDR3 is CSARSPQGQETQYF. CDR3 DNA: TGCAGTGCTAGATCTCCACAGGGCCAAGAGACCCAGTACTTC.

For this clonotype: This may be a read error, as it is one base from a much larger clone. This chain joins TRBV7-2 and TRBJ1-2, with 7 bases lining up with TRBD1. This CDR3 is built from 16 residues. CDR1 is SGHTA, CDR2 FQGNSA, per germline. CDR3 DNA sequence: TGTGCCAGCACCAGATTAGGGGGACAGTCTAACTGTGGCTACACCTTC. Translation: CASTRLGGQSNCGYTF. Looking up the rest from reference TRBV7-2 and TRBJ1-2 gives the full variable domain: GAGVSQSPSNKVTEKGKDVELRCDPISGHTALYWYRQSLGQGLEFLIYFQGNSAPDKSGLPSDRFSAERTGGSVSTLTIQRTQQEDSAVYLCASTRLGGQSNCGYTFGSGTRLTVV.

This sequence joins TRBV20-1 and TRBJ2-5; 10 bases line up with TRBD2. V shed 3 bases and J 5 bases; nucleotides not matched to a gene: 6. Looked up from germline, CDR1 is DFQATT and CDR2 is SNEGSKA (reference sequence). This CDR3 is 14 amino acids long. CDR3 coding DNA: TGCAGTGCTAGGGCTAGCGGGAGCCGTGAGACCCAGTACTTC. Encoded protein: CSARASGSRETQYF.

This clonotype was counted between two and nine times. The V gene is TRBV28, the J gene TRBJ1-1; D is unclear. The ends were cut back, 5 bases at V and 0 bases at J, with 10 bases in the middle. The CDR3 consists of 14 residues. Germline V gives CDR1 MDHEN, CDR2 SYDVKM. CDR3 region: CASSLPNMNTEAFF. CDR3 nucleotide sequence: TGTGCCAGCAGTCTCCCAAATATGAACACTGAAGCTTTCTTT.

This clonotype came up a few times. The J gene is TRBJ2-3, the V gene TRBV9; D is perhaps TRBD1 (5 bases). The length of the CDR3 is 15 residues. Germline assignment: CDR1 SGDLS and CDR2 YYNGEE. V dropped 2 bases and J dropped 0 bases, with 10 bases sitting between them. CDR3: CASSVQGTSTDTQYF. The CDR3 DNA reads TGTGCCAGCAGCGTTCAGGGTACGAGCACAGATACGCAGTATTTT.

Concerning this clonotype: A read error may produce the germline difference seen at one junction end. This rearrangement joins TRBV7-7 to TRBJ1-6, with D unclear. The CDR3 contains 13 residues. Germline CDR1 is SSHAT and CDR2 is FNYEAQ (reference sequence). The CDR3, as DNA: TGTGCTAGCAGCTTAAGTCAGGCTTCACCCCTCCACTTT. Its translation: CASSLSQASPLHF. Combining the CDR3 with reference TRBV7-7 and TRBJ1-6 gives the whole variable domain GAGVSQSPRYKVTKRGQDVTLRCDPISSHATLYWYQQALGQGPEFLTYFNYEAQPDKSGLPSDRFSAERPEGSISTLTIQRTEQRDSAMYRCASSLSQASPLHFGNGTRLTVT.

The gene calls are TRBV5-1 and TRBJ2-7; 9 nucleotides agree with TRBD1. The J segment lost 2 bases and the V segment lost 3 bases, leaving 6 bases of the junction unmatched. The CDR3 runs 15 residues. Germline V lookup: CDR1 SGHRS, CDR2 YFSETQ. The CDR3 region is CASSSGTGLTYEQYF. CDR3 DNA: TGCGCCAGCAGCTCCGGGACAGGGCTGACCTACGAGCAGTACTTC.

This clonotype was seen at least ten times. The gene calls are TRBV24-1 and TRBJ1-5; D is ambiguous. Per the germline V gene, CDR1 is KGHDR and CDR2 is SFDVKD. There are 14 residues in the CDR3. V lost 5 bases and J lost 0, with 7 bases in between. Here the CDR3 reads CATSVGDSNQPQHF. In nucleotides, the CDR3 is TGTGCCACCAGTGTTGGGGATAGCAATCAGCCCCAGCATTTT.

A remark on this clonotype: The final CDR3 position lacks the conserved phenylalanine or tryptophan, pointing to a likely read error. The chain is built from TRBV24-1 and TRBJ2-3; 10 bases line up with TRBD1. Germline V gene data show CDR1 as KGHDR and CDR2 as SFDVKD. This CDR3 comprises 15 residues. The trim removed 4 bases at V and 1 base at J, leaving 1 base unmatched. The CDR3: CATSETGGGTDTQYS. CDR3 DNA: TGTGCCACCAGTGAGACAGGGGGCGGCACAGATACGCAGTATTCT.